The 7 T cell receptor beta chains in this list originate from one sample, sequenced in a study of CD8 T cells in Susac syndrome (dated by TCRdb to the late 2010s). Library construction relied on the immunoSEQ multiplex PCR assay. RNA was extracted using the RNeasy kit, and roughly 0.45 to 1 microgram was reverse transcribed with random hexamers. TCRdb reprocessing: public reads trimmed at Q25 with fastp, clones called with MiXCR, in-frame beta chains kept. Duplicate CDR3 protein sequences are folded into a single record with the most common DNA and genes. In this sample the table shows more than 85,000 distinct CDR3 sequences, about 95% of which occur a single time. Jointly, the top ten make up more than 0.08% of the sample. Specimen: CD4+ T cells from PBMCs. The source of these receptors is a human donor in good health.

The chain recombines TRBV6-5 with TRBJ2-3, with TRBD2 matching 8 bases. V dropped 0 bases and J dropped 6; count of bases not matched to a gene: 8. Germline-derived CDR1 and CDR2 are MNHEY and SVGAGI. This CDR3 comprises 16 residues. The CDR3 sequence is CASSYSAGTSKDTQYF. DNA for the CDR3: TGTGCCAGCAGTTACTCGGCAGGGACTAGTAAGGATACGCAGTATTTT.

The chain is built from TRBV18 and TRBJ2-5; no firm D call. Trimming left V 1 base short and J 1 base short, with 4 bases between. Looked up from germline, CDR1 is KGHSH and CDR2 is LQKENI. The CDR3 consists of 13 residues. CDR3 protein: CASSPQAQETQYF. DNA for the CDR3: TGTGCCAGCTCACCACAGGCCCAAGAGACCCAGTACTTC.

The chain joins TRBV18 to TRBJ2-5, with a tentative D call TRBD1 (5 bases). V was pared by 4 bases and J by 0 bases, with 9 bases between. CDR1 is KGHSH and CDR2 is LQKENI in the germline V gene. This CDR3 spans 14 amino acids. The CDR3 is CASSRPGNQETQYF. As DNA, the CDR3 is TGTGCCAGCTCACGCCCAGGGAACCAAGAGACCCAGTACTTC.

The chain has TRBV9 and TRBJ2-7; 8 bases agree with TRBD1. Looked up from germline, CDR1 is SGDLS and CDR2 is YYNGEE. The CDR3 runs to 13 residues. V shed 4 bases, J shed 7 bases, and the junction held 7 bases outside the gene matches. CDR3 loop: CASSLGQGGEQYF. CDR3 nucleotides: TGTGCCAGCAGCCTCGGACAGGGTGGAGAGCAGTACTTC.

CDR3 DNA sequence: TGTGCCAGCAGTTCCCGACAGGGGCCCTACGAGCAGTACTTC. Amino acid sequence: CASSSRQGPYEQYF. The V call is TRBV27, the J call TRBJ2-7; 8 nucleotides match TRBD1. The CDR3 has 14 residues. Germline lookup yields CDR1 MNHEY and CDR2 SMNVEV (reference sequence). The J segment lost 2 bases and the V segment lost 4 bases, leaving 4 bases of the junction unmatched.

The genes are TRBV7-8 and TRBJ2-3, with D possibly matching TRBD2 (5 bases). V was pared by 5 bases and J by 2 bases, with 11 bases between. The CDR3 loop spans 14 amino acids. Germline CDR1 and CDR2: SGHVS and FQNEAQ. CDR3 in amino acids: CASSLGLPTDTQYF. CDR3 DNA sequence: TGTGCCAGCAGCCTCGGACTGCCCACAGATACGCAGTATTTT. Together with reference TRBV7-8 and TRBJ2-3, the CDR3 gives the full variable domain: GAGVSQSPRYKVAKRGQDVALRCDPISGHVSLFWYQQALGQGPEFLTYFQNEAQLDKSGLPSDRFFAERPEGSVSTLKIQRTQQEDSAVYLCASSLGLPTDTQYFGPGTRLTVL.

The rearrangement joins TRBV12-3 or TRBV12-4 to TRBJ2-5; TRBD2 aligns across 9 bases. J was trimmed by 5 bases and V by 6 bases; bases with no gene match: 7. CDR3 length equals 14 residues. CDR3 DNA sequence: TGTGCCAGCAGCCATCTAGCGGGAATGGAGACCCAGTACTTC. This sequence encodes CASSHLAGMETQYF.